This passage covers 23 T cell receptor beta chains from one sample sequenced in a study of cytomegalovirus exposure and HLA in healthy donors. PCR employed 60 Vbeta and 13 Jbeta primers. TCRdb keeps only in-frame clones here, not all; method: immunoSEQ multiplex PCR. Of 30,000 to 40,000 clones in the sample, approximately 67% were seen once. The sequenced material came from PBMCs. The receptors here all came from a man between 40 and 49 years old in good health and CMV-seropositive.

The rearrangement joins TRBV25-1 to TRBJ2-5; TRBD2 matches at 9 bases. Trimming at V came to 2 bases and at J to 5 bases, leaving 6 bases not matched to a gene. The CDR3 spans 15 residues. CDR1 and CDR2 (germline): MGHDK, SYGVNS. The CDR3 coding sequence is TGTGCCAGCAGTGAAATAGCGGGGGCAAGGGAGACCCAGTACTTC. Protein sequence: CASSEIAGARETQYF.

This clone has a handful of counts. The genes are TRBV7-2 and TRBJ2-7, with a weak D call TRBD1 (6 bases). Trimming left V 1 base short and J 2 bases short, with 12 bases between. The CDR3 is 15 amino acids. Germline V gene lookup returns CDR1 SGHTA and CDR2 FQGNSA. Written as DNA, the CDR3 is TGTGCCAGCAGCTTAGTCTGGGGGCAGACCTACGAGCAGTACTTC. It translates to CASSLVWGQTYEQYF.

The J gene is TRBJ2-2, the V gene TRBV7-9, with 7 bases identical to TRBD1. The CDR3 has 15 residues. Losses at the gene ends were 7 bases for V and 5 bases for J; bases not matched to a gene: 10. The V gene's germline CDR1 is SEHNR and CDR2 FQNEAQ (reference sequence). The CDR3 here is CASIFPGQMTGELFF. CDR3 sequence (DNA): TGTGCCAGCATCTTCCCGGGACAGATGACCGGGGAGCTGTTTTTT.

This clone was seen a single time. This chain connects TRBV7-6 to TRBJ1-5; 8 positions match TRBD1. CDR1 is SGHVS and CDR2 is FNYEAQ in the germline V gene. Unmatched junction bases numbered 6, after V lost 4 bases and J lost 4 bases. The CDR3 spans 15 residues. The CDR3 DNA is TGTGCCAGCAGCTCTGGACAGGGACAAAATCAGCCCCAGCATTTT. It codes for CASSSGQGQNQPQHF.

This chain links TRBV2 with TRBJ1-5; D gene unclear. The germline CDR1 and CDR2 sequences are SNHLY and FYNNEI. The CDR3 has 13 residues. Trimming took off 4 bases at V and 1 base at J, with 5 bases between the two ends. The CDR3 DNA reads TGTGCCAGCAGTGTCGTAAGCAATCAGCCCCAGCATTTT. Translation gives CASSVVSNQPQHF.

This rearrangement joins TRBV19 to TRBJ1-2; D is undetermined. The CDR3 is 14 residues long. Trimming cost V 0 bases and J 7 bases, with 12 bases left between them. Looked up from germline, CDR1 is LNHDA and CDR2 is SQIVND (reference sequence). CDR3 amino acids: CASSIDTVSFGYTF. The DNA for the CDR3 is TGTGCCAGTAGTATAGATACAGTTTCTTTTGGCTACACCTTC.

This chain joins TRBV4-2 and TRBJ1-3; a weak D match, TRBD1 (5 bases). Germline CDR1 and CDR2: LGHNA and YNFKEQ. This CDR3 is 17 amino acids long. With 1 base removed from V and 1 base from J, the gap between germline ends came to 14 bases. CDR3 sequence reads: CASSQGRGGGSGNTIYF. The CDR3 bases are TGTGCCAGCAGCCAAGGACGGGGGGGAGGGTCTGGAAACACCATATATTTT.

This chain connects TRBV18 to TRBJ1-1; a weak D match, TRBD1 (5 bases). Germline V lookup: CDR1 KGHSH, CDR2 LQKENI. Trimming left V 0 bases short and J 7 bases short, with 12 bases between. CDR3 length: 14 residues. CDR3 in DNA: TGTGCCAGCTCACCACCTAGTCGACAGAGTGAAGCTTTCTTT. It yields the protein CASSPPSRQSEAFF.

The CDR3 DNA reads as TGTGCCAGCAGGGTGACTAGCGGGGTAATAGAGACCCAGTACTTC. Translated, it gives CASRVTSGVIETQYF. The chain is built from TRBV2 and TRBJ2-5; 11 bases match TRBD2. The CDR3 extends over 15 amino acids. With 6 bases clipped from V and 4 bases from J, the junction kept 7 bases outside the gene matches. The germline V gene encodes CDR1 SNHLY and CDR2 FYNNEI.

In its sample, this clone ranks as medium-sized. This sequence joins TRBV6-4 and TRBJ2-3; possible D gene TRBD2, 6 bases. There are 14 residues in the CDR3. V was cut by 3 bases and J by 3 bases, with 10 bases left in between. The germline CDR1 and CDR2 sequences are MRHNA and SNTAGT. This CDR3 is CASSERGETDTQYF. The CDR3 bases are TGTGCCAGCAGTGAGCGGGGCGAGACAGATACGCAGTATTTT.

In nucleotides, the CDR3 is TGTGCCAGCAGTGGGACAGGGAAGAACACTGAAGCTTTCTTT. Its protein is CASSGTGKNTEAFF. V is TRBV25-1 and J is TRBJ1-1; TRBD1 matches at 8 bases. Germline trimming cut 4 bases from V and 1 base from J; bases unmatched to any gene: 2. CDR3 length: 14 residues. Looked up from germline, CDR1 is MGHDK and CDR2 is SYGVNS.

This sequence joins TRBV9 and TRBJ2-1; 12 positions agree with TRBD2. The V gene end was trimmed by 3 bases and the J gene end by 7 bases; junction bases not matched to a gene: 5. Looked up from germline, CDR1 is SGDLS and CDR2 is YYNGEE. The CDR3 length is 15 residues. The CDR3 spells CASSARTSGTNEQFF. CDR3 nucleotide sequence: TGTGCCAGCAGCGCTCGGACTAGCGGGACTAATGAGCAGTTCTTC. The whole variable domain, filled in from reference TRBV9 and TRBJ2-1, reads DSGVTQTPKHLITATGQRVTLRCSPRSGDLSVYWYQQSLDQGLQFLIQYYNGEERAKGNILERFSAQQFPDLHSELNLSSLELGDSALYFCASSARTSGTNEQFFGPGTRLTVL.

This chain connects TRBV2 to TRBJ2-5, with a weak D call TRBD1 (5 bases). The J call is doubtful: the DNA matches TRBJ2-7 better. There are 13 residues in the CDR3. CDR1 and CDR2 from the germline V gene are SNHLY and FYNNEI. In DNA, the CDR3 is TGTGCCAGCAGGTTCCAGGGCCGAGACGAGCAGTACTTC. It is translated as CASRFQGRDEQYF.

This clone was recorded a few times. This chain joins TRBV18 and TRBJ2-3; D is unclear. The V and J ends lost 5 bases and 1 base respectively, with 7 bases between them. Germline values: CDR1 KGHSH, CDR2 LQKENI. The CDR3 is made up of 13 amino acids. The CDR3 reads CASSSQGTDTQYF. The CDR3 nucleotides are TGTGCCAGCTCATCGCAGGGCACAGATACGCAGTATTTT. Filled out from reference TRBV18 and TRBJ2-3, the complete variable domain reads NAGVMQNPRHLVRRRGQEARLRCSPMKGHSHVYWYRQLPEEGLKFMVYLQKENIIDESGMPKERFSAEFPKEGPSILRIQQVVRGDSAAYFCASSSQGTDTQYFGPGTRLTVL.

The V and J genes are TRBV7-2 and TRBJ2-5, with TRBD2 matching 13 bases. Germline V CDR1 and CDR2: SGHTA, FQGNSA. J was trimmed by 4 bases and V by 4 bases; bases with no gene match: 9. The CDR3 contains 17 residues. CDR3 sequence reads: CASSSSLAGGPTETQYF. In DNA, the CDR3 is TGTGCCAGCAGCTCCTCACTAGCGGGGGGGCCTACAGAGACCCAGTACTTC.

The chain uses TRBV5-1 and TRBJ1-2; D is perhaps TRBD1 (6 bases). This CDR3 is built from 13 residues. The germline V gene has CDR1 SGHRS and CDR2 YFSETQ. The V and J ends lost 0 bases and 8 bases respectively, with 11 bases between them. The chain's CDR3 is CASSLVGGPGYTF. The DNA for the CDR3 is TGCGCCAGCAGCTTGGTCGGGGGGCCCGGCTACACCTTC.

The CDR3 coding sequence is TGTGCCAGTAACACAGGGGAAGGACAGCCCCAGCATTTT. Its translation: CASNTGEGQPQHF. The V and J genes are TRBV19 and TRBJ1-5; TRBD1 aligns across 7 bases. The trim removed 7 bases at V and 7 bases at J, leaving 7 bases unmatched. Germline V gene sequence: CDR1 LNHDA, CDR2 SQIVND (reference sequence). The CDR3 covers 13 residues.

The V call is TRBV11-2, the J call TRBJ1-1; no reliable D call. Trimming took off 1 base at V and 0 bases at J, with 12 bases between the two ends. CDR1 SGHAT and CDR2 FQNNGV come from the germline V gene. CDR3 size: 16 residues. CDR3 nucleotide sequence: TGTGCCAGCAGCTTAGGAGGCAGACTCATGAACACTGAAGCTTTCTTT. Translation: CASSLGGRLMNTEAFF.

In this sample, this clone turned up a few times. The chain uses TRBV28 and TRBJ1-6, with 9 bases lining up with TRBD1. CDR1 is MDHEN, CDR2 SYDVKM, per germline. V dropped 7 bases and J dropped 14; count of bases not matched to a gene: 12. CDR3 length: 14 amino acids. The CDR3 bases are TGTGCCAGCACCTACGGACAGGGGCTCAGGGCCCTCCACTTT. It yields the protein CASTYGQGLRALHF.

The chain joins TRBV5-6 to TRBJ2-1, with TRBD1 matching 9 bases. Germline assignment: CDR1 SGHDT and CDR2 YYEEEE. V lost 2 bases, J lost 3 bases, and 3 bases stayed unmatched. The CDR3 is 15 amino acids. CDR3 sequence reads: CASSFRDRDYNEQFF. CDR3 coding DNA: TGTGCCAGCAGCTTCCGGGACAGGGACTACAATGAGCAGTTCTTC.

This clone has just one count. The CDR3 sequence is CASSQVTGLTDTQYF. In DNA form, the CDR3 reads TGCGCCAGCAGCCAAGTCACAGGGCTCACAGATACGCAGTATTTT. This chain uses TRBV4-1 with TRBJ2-3; D is perhaps TRBD1 (6 bases). This CDR3 region has 15 residues. V dropped 1 base and J dropped 2 bases, with 10 bases sitting between them. Germline V gene sequence: CDR1 MGHRA, CDR2 YSYEKL.

There are a few counts of this clone. V is TRBV25-1 and J is TRBJ1-6; 7 bases are a match to TRBD1. V was pared by 6 bases and J by 7 bases, with 3 bases of the junction left unmatched. The germline gives CDR1 MGHDK, CDR2 SYGVNS. This CDR3 spans 13 amino acids. CDR3 nucleotide sequence: TGTGCCAGCAGAGGGGGCTCCAATTCACCCCTCCACTTT. Translating it yields CASRGGSNSPLHF.

The chain uses TRBV28 and TRBJ2-2, with 7 bases aligning to TRBD2. The CDR3 runs to 15 residues. V lost 3 bases, J lost 3 bases, and 4 bases stayed unmatched. Germline CDR1 and CDR2: MDHEN and SYDVKM. In DNA, the CDR3 is TGTGCCAGCAGTTTGGGGGGGAGGGACACCGGGGAGCTGTTTTTT. It yields the protein CASSLGGRDTGELFF.